The clone carrying this TCR beta chain was found many times. Antigen specificity is unknown. This record comes from a study of T-cell memory formation after mild COVID-19. Study as a whole: The two donors had largely donor-specific TCR clusters. Study outcomes and limitations: Later expanders leaned CD4+, whereas day 15 to 85 contracting clones were balanced CD4/CD8.

V dropped 6 bases and J dropped 2 bases, with 16 bases sitting between them. The CDR3 has 15 amino acids. TCR alpha and TCR beta cDNA libraries carrying sample barcodes and UMIs came from 5'RACE with constant-segment primers. TCRdb independently ran MiXCR on the 5' RACE reads; one entry per CDR3 protein. The sample includes about 90,000 distinct CDR3 sequences, roughly an eighth of them seen just once. Sequenced input: PBMCs or a T cell subset sorted from them (not recorded which). This TCR derives from an adult woman who had mild COVID-19 (a few samples of this study predate the infection). Cell type and time point are not known. This chain connects TRBV12-3 or TRBV12-4 to TRBJ2-5; TRBD1 might be the D (6 bases). CDR3 amino acids: CASRLRGGVQETQYF. Here the CDR3 DNA reads TGTGCCAGCAGGCTTCGAGGGGGTGTTCAAGAGACCCAGTACTTC.